The rows below give T cell receptor beta chains drawn from one sample of a study of beta chain features in type 1 diabetes. Profiled with immunoSEQ multiplex PCR; TCRdb holds only in-frame clones, not every one. The table shows almost 350,000 clones, with 8% occurring only once. Sequences were obtained from central memory CD4+ T cells from blood. These receptors were obtained from a woman aged 18 to 35 in good health. Each CDR3 is given with its conserved first and last residue. A D gene is named only where the DNA matches it firmly. Size tells how often a clone was seen (once, few, many) or the class of an expanded clone, and some rows leave it out.

>16|TRBD2|TRBJ2-7|NA|TRBV18
CASSRGLAEAQYEQYF
TGTGCCAGCTCGCGTGGACTAGCAGAGGCCCAGTACGAGCAGTACTTC
>13|TRBD1|TRBJ2-7|many|TRBV2
CASTRQGGSEQYF
TGTGCCAGCACAAGACAGGGTGGGTCCGAGCAGTACTTC
>16|TRBD1|TRBJ1-5|NA|TRBV19
CASSSGLTQGNQPQHF
TGTGCCAGTAGTTCGGGATTAACACAGGGGAATCAGCCCCAGCATTTT
>14|NA|TRBJ2-1|NA|TRBV7-2
CASSLDQGRDEQFF
TGTGCCAGCAGCTTAGATCAGGGGAGGGATGAGCAGTTCTTC
>16|TRBD2|TRBJ2-1|few|TRBV5-6
CASSPDLAGAYNEQFF
TGTGCCAGCAGCCCCGACTTAGCGGGAGCGTACAATGAGCAGTTCTTC
>16|NA|TRBJ1-5|NA|TRBV4-1
CASSQESGFSNQPQHF
TGCGCCAGCAGCCAAGAAAGCGGATTTAGCAATCAGCCCCAGCATTTT
>16|TRBD1|TRBJ2-6|many|TRBV11-2
CASSSGQISGANVLTF
TGTGCCAGCAGCTCGGGACAGATCTCTGGGGCCAACGTCCTGACTTTC
>15|NA|TRBJ2-1|NA|TRBV5-6
CASTPGPPVYNEQFF
TGTGCCAGCACCCCCGGGCCCCCCGTCTACAATGAGCAGTTCTTC
>16|TRBD1|TRBJ2-1|few|TRBV28
CASSLVGQGALDEQFF
TGTGCCAGCAGCCTAGTGGGACAGGGGGCGCTTGATGAGCAGTTCTTC
>18|TRBD1|TRBJ2-2|few|TRBV2
CASSLNIGTGLNTGELFF
TGTGCCAGCAGTTTGAATATCGGGACAGGGCTTAACACCGGGGAGCTGTTTTTT
>15|NA|TRBJ2-6|few|TRBV5-1
CASRNQGAGANVLTF
TGCGCCAGCAGAAATCAGGGTGCTGGGGCCAACGTCCTGACTTTC
>14|NA|TRBJ2-3|NA|TRBV7-2
CASSSEWNTDTQYF
TGTGCCAGCAGCTCGGAGTGGAACACAGATACGCAGTATTTT
>17|TRBD2|TRBJ2-3|NA|TRBV15
CATSRVSGLGGSDTQYF
TGTGCCACCAGCAGAGTATCGGGACTAGGAGGTTCAGATACGCAGTATTTT
>14|NA|TRBJ2-3|few|TRBV18
CASSPKLSTDTQYF
TGTGCCAGCTCACCAAAACTAAGCACAGATACGCAGTATTTT
>16|NA|TRBJ1-2|NA|TRBV7-2
CASSQHAQRIGYGYTF
TGTGCCAGCAGCCAGCATGCACAGCGGATAGGCTATGGCTACACCTTC
>14|TRBD1|TRBJ2-5|many|TRBV6-5
CASSLQGAGETQYF
TGTGCCAGCAGTCTACAGGGGGCGGGGGAGACCCAGTACTTC
>14|NA|TRBJ2-7|many|TRBV7-9
CASSFDLKSYEQYF
TGTGCCAGCAGCTTCGACCTCAAGAGTTACGAGCAGTACTTC
>16|NA|TRBJ1-2|once|TRBV7-9
CASSTLVSGAYYGYTF
TGTGCCAGCAGTACCTTAGTATCAGGGGCCTACTATGGCTACACCTTC
>14|NA|TRBJ1-1|many|TRBV6-6
CASSYGNWGTEAFF
TGTGCCAGCAGTTACGGGAACTGGGGGACTGAAGCTTTCTTT
>13|TRBD1|TRBJ2-7|few|TRBV6-6
CASSFGQGVEQYF
TGTGCCAGCAGTTTCGGACAGGGCGTCGAGCAGTACTTC
>15|NA|TRBJ1-4|few|TRBV18
CASSPRTVPNEKLFF
TGTGCCAGCTCACCTCGGACAGTTCCTAATGAAAAACTGTTTTTT
>11|NA|TRBJ1-2|NA|TRBV2
CASSISSGYTF
TGTGCCAGCAGCATAAGTAGCGGCTACACCTTC